This TCR beta chain appears in the sequencing data of a study of blood T cell repertoires in COVID-19. Trimming shortened V by 2 bases and J by 1 base, and 17 bases separated the two germline ends. This CDR3 region has 16 residues. Germline CDR1 reads GTSNPN; CDR2 reads SVGIG (reference sequence). Method: immunoSEQ multiplex PCR; TCRdb's copy keeps in-frame clones and lacks some. Counted here are about 480,000 clones, 88% occurring once; the ten biggest clones make up roughly an eighth. Sequenced sample: peripheral blood. The rearrangement uses TRBV30 and TRBJ1-1; D might be TRBD1 (6 bases). This TCR was sampled from a woman aged 45-65 years with COVID-19, enrolled during active disease. The CDR3 region is CAWSKGVDAPNTEAFF. Here the CDR3 DNA reads TGTGCCTGGAGTAAGGGGGTTGACGCCCCGAACACTGAAGCTTTCTTT.